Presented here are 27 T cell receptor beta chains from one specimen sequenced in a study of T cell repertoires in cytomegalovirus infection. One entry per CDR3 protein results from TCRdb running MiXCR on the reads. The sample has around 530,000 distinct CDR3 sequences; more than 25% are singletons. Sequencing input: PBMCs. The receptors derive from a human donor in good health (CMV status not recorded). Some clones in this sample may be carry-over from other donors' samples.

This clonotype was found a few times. CDR3 loop: CASSLGRGNWAGELFF. CDR3 DNA: TGTGCCAGCAGTTTGGGCAGGGGAAATTGGGCCGGGGAGCTGTTTTTT. V usage is TRBV12-3 or TRBV12-4 and J usage is TRBJ2-2, with D maybe TRBD1 (6 bases). V was clipped by 3 bases and J by 6 bases, with 17 bases between them. This CDR3 region has 16 residues.

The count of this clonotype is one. In DNA form, the CDR3 reads TGTGCCAGCAGCCCTCGTTTAGAGACTTTCGTGTGGTATTTT. The encoded protein is CASSPRLETFVWYF. The chain recombines TRBV9 with TRBJ2-3; D not resolved. Germline V gene sequence: CDR1 SGDLS, CDR2 YYNGEE. The CDR3 length is 14 residues. Trimming shortened V by 4 bases and J by 14 bases, and 23 bases separated the two germline ends.

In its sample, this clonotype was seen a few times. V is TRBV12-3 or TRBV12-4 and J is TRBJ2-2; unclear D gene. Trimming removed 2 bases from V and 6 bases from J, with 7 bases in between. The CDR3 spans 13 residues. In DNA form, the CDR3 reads TGTGCCAGCAGTTTAACGAGGCCCGGGGAGCTGTTTTTT. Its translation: CASSLTRPGELFF.

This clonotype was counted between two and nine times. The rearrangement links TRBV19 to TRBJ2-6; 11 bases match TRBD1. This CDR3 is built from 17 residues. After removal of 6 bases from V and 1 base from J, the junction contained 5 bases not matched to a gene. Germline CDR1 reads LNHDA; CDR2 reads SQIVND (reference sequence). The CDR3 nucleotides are TGTGCCAGTAGCGAATGGGACAGGGGGTCTGGGGCCAACGTCCTGACTTTC. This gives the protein CASSEWDRGSGANVLTF.

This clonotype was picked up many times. The chain's CDR3 is CASSAWGTSGRIAGELFF. The CDR3 region has the DNA TGTGCCAGCAGCGCCTGGGGGACTAGCGGGAGAATCGCCGGGGAGCTGTTTTTT. V gene TRBV7-2 combines with J gene TRBJ2-2, with TRBD2 matching 14 bases. The germline CDR1 and CDR2 sequences are SGHTA and FQGNSA. Trimming at V came to 5 bases and at J to 6 bases, leaving 11 bases not matched to a gene. The CDR3 consists of 18 residues.

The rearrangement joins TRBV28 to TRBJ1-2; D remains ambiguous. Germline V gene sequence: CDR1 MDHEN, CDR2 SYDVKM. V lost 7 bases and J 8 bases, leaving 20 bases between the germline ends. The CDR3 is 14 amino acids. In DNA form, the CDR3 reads TGTGCCAGCACCCCAATTGCCACACTGGGGGGCTACACCTTC. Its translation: CASTPIATLGGYTF.

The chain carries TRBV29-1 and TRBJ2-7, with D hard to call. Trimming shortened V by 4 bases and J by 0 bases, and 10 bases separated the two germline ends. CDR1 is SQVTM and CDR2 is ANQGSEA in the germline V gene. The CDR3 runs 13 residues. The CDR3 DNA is TGCAGCGTTGTCTTCCCCCGCTCCTACGAGCAGTACTTC. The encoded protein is CSVVFPRSYEQYF.

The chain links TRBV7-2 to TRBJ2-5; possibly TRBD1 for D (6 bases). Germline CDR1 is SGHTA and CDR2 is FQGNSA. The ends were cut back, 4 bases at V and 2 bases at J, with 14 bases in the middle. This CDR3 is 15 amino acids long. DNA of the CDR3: TGTGCCAGCAGCTCTTCAGGACAGAGACAAGAGACCCAGTACTTC. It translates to CASSSSGQRQETQYF.

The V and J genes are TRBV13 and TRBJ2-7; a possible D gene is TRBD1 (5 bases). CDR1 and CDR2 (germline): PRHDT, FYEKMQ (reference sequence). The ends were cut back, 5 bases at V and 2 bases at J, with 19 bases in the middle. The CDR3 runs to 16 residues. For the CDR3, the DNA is TGTGCCAGCAGCCTATACGGAACAGGAGCGACCTACGAGCAGTACGTC. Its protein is CASSLYGTGATYEQYV.

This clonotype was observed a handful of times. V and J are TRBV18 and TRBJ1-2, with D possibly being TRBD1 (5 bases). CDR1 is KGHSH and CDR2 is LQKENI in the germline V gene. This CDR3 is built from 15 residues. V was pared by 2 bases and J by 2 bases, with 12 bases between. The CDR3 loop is CASSPSTGQNYGYTF. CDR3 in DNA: TGTGCCAGCTCACCATCCACCGGACAAAACTATGGCTACACCTTC.

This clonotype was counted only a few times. The CDR3 DNA sequence: TGCAGCGGTCACAGGGGCGCAAACACTGAAGCTTTCTTT. This codes for CSGHRGANTEAFF. The chain combines TRBV29-1 with TRBJ1-1; TRBD1 aligns across 7 bases. The V segment lost 7 bases and the J segment 2 bases; nucleotides outside the gene matches: 7. Germline V gives CDR1 SQVTM, CDR2 ANQGSEA. The CDR3 extends over 13 amino acids. The entire variable domain, with the rest obtained from reference TRBV29-1 and TRBJ1-1, is as follows: SAVISQKPSRDICQRGTSLTIQCQVDSQVTMMFWYRQQPGQSLTLIATANQGSEATYESGFVIDKFPISRPNLTFSTLTVSNMSPEDSSIYLCSGHRGANTEAFFGQGTRLTVV.

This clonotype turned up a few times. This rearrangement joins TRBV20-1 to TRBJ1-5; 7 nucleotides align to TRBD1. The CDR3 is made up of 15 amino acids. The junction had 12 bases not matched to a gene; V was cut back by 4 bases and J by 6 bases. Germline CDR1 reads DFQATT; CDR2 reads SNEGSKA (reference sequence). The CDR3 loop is CSAKRIDREAQPQHF. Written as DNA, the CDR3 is TGCAGTGCTAAACGTATCGACAGGGAGGCTCAGCCCCAGCATTTT.

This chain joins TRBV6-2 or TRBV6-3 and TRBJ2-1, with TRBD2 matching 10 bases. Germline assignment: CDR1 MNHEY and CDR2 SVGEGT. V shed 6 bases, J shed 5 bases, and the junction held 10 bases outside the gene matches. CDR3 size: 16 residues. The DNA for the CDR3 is TGTGCCAGCAGATCTCCGGCTAGCGGGAGAAACAATGAGCAGTTCTTC. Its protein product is CASRSPASGRNNEQFF.

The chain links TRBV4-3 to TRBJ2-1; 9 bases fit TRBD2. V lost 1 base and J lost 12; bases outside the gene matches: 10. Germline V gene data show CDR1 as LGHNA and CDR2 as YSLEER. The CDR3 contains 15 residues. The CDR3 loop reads CASSQVSLAGGAQFF. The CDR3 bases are TGCGCCAGCAGCCAAGTCTCCCTTGCGGGAGGGGCGCAGTTCTTC.

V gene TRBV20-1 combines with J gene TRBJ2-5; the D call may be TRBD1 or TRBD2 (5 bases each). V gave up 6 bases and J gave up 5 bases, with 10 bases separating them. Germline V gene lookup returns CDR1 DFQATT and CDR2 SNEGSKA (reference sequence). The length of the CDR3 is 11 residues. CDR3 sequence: CSASWGETQYF. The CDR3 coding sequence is TGCAGTGCCAGCTGGGGGGAGACCCAGTACTTC.

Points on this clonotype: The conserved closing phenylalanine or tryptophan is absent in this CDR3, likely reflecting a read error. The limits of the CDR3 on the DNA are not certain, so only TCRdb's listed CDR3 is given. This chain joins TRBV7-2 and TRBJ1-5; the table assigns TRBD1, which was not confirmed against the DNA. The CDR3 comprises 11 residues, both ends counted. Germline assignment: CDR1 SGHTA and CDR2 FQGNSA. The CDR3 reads CASSEPGQGGS.

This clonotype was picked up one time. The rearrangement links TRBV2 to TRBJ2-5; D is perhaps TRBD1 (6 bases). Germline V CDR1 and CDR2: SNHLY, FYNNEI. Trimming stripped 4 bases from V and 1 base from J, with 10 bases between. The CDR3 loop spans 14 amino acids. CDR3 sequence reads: CASSVTRGQETQYF. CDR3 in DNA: TGTGCCAGCAGTGTCACCAGGGGCCAAGAGACCCAGTACTTC.

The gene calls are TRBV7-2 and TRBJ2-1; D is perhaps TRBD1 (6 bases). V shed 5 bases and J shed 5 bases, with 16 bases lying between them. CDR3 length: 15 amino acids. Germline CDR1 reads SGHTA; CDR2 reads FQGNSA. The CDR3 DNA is TGTGCCAGCAGCCTACCCGGGACACTACACAATGAGCAGTTCTTC. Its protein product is CASSLPGTLHNEQFF.

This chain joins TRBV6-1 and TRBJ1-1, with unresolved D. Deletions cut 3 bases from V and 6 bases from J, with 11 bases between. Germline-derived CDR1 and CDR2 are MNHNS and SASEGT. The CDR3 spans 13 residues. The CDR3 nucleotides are TGTGCCAGCAGTGAGGTGGAGGGCGCTGAAGCTTTCTTT. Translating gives CASSEVEGAEAFF.

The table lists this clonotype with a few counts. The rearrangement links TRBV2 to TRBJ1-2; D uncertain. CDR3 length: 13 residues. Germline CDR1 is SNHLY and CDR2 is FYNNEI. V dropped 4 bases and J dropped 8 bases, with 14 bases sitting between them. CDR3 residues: CASSARYSGGYTF. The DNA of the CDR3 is TGTGCCAGCAGTGCCCGTTATTCCGGCGGCTACACCTTC.

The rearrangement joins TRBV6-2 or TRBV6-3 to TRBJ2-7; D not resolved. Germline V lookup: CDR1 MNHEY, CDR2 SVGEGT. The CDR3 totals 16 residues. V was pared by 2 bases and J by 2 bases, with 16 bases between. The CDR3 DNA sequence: TGTGCCAGCAGTTACCCACAGAATCGACGAACCTACGAGCAGTACTTC. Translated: CASSYPQNRRTYEQYF.

The CDR3 is CASSERQGLNTEAFF. The DNA for the CDR3 is TGTGCCAGCAGTGAACGGCAGGGTCTGAACACTGAAGCTTTCTTT. This chain uses TRBV6-1 with TRBJ1-1; D is possibly TRBD1 (5 bases). Trimming cost V 2 bases and J 0 bases, with 10 bases left between them. The CDR3 sequence is 15 residues long. CDR1 MNHNS and CDR2 SASEGT come from the germline V gene.

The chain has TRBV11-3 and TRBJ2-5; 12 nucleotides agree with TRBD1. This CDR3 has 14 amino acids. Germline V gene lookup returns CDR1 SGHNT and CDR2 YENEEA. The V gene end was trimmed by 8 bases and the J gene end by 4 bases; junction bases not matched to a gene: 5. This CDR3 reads CASAGQGAGETQYF. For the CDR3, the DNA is TGTGCCAGCGCGGGACAGGGGGCTGGAGAGACCCAGTACTTC.

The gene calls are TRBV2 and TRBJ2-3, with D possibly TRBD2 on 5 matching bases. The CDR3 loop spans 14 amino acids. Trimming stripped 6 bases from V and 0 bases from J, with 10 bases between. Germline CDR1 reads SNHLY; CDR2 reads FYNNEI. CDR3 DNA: TGTGCCAGCAGGTCCAGCGGCAGCACAGATACGCAGTATTTT. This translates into CASRSSGSTDTQYF. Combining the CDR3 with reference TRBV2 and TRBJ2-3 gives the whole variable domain EPEVTQTPSHQVTQMGQEVILRCVPISNHLYFYWYRQILGQKVEFLVSFYNNEISEKSEIFDDQFSVERPDGSNFTLKIRSTKLEDSAMYFCASRSSGSTDTQYFGPGTRLTVL.

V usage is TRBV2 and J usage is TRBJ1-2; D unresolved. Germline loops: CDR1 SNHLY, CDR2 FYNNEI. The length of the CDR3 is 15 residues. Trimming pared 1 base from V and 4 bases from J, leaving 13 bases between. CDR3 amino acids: CASSEDSGARYGYTF. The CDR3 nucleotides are TGTGCCAGCAGTGAAGACAGCGGAGCTCGCTATGGCTACACCTTC.

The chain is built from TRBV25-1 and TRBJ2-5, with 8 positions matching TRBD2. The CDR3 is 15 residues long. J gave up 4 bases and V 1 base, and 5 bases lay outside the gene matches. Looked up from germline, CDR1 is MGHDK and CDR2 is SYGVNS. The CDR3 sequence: CASSESGGSGETQYF. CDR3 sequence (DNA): TGTGCCAGCAGTGAATCGGGAGGGTCTGGAGAGACCCAGTACTTC.

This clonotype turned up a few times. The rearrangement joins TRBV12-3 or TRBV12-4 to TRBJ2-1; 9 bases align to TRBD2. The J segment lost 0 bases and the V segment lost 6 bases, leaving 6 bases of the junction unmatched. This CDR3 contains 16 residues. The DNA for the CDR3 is TGTGCCAGCAGGCCTAGCGGGGCAAGCTCCTACAATGAGCAGTTCTTC. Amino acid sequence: CASRPSGASSYNEQFF.